The present entry profiles one T cell receptor (beta chain) with its context. The source of the sample is a study of blood T cells in healthy people across ages. A J-beta primer mix and a sample-barcoded 5' primer were used in a second PCR of about 7 to 12 cycles. In TCRdb, the 5' RACE reads were re-called with MiXCR into one record per CDR3 protein. The repertoire has 790,000 or so distinct CDR3 sequences, around 50% of them found once; the top ten carry around 24%. The CDR3 consists of 14 residues. Sample: blood. This sequence joins TRBV21-1 and TRBJ1-5; TRBD1 is the table's D call and was not checked against the DNA. TRBV21-1 represents a pseudogene. This TCR was recovered from a man between 40 and 49 years old in good health. The CDR3 nucleotides are TGTGCCAGCAGCAAGGCCCGGGGGAATCAGCCCCAGCATTTT. Translated, it gives CASSKARGNQPQHF.